The 22 T cell receptor beta chains listed next were all sequenced from one sample in a study of PD-L1 blockade in urothelial cancer. Sequencing used immunoSEQ multiplex PCR; TCRdb keeps in-frame clones, though not all of them. This sample has tens of thousands of clones, with 75% to 95% found just once. The sample in question was PBMCs, obtained around atezolizumab (anti-PD-L1) treatment. The receptors originated from a man aged 65 to 85 with urothelial cancer.

The J gene is TRBJ2-7, the V gene TRBV2, with TRBD2 as a possible D gene (5 bases). From germline, CDR1 is SNHLY and CDR2 FYNNEI. V was shortened by 7 bases and J by 0 bases, with 19 bases between the two germline ends. The CDR3 loop spans 16 amino acids. The CDR3 DNA reads TGTGCCAGCACCGGGGAATACCTTAAAGTCTCCTACGAGCAGTACTTC. Protein: CASTGEYLKVSYEQYF.

V is TRBV10-3 and J is TRBJ1-2, with TRBD1 as a possible D gene (6 bases). V gave up 5 bases and J gave up 4 bases, with 14 bases separating them. Per the germline V gene, CDR1 is ENHRY and CDR2 is SYGVKD. This CDR3 has 14 residues. The CDR3 loop reads CAISQGSDGYGYTF. In nucleotides, the CDR3 is TGTGCCATCAGTCAGGGGTCTGACGGCTATGGCTACACCTTC.

This rearrangement joins TRBV11-3 to TRBJ2-1, with D possibly being TRBD1 (6 bases). This CDR3 is 12 amino acids long. The V gene lost 5 bases and the J gene lost 4 bases, with 6 bases spanning the gap. Germline V gene sequence: CDR1 SGHNT, CDR2 YENEEA. The CDR3 loop reads CASSRGYNEQFF. The CDR3 nucleotides read TGTGCCAGCAGCAGGGGGTACAATGAGCAGTTCTTC. The full variable domain, with the rest looked up from reference TRBV11-3 and TRBJ2-1, is EAGVVQSPRYKIIEKKQPVAFWCNPISGHNTLYWYLQNLGQGPELLIRYENEEAVDDSQLPKDRFSAERLKGVDSTLKIQPAELGDSAVYLCASSRGYNEQFFGPGTRLTVL.

This chain uses TRBV7-3 with TRBJ2-2, with 7 bases matching TRBD2. V trimming: 0 bases; J trimming: 5 bases; junction bases outside the gene matches: 6. CDR3 size: 16 residues. Germline CDR1 reads SGHTA; CDR2 reads FQGTGA. CDR3 in amino acids: CASSLTRVRGTGELFF. The CDR3 nucleotides are TGTGCCAGCAGCTTAACTCGGGTGCGGGGGACCGGGGAGCTGTTTTTT. Complete variable domain (other parts from reference TRBV7-3 and TRBJ2-2): GAGVSQTPSNKVTEKGKYVELRCDPISGHTALYWYRQSLGQGPEFLIYFQGTGAADDSGLPNDRFFAVRPEGSVSTLKIQRTERGDSAVYLCASSLTRVRGTGELFFGEGSRLTVL.

V gene TRBV11-2 combines with J gene TRBJ2-1; D is possibly TRBD1 (6 bases). Trimming cost V 1 base and J 0 bases, with 16 bases left between them. The length of the CDR3 is 18 residues. Germline V gives CDR1 SGHAT, CDR2 FQNNGV. This CDR3 is CASSLVPDRWDSYNEQFF. CDR3 bases: TGTGCCAGCAGCTTAGTTCCCGACAGGTGGGACTCCTACAATGAGCAGTTCTTC.

This chain connects TRBV11-2 to TRBJ2-5; 11 bases map to TRBD2. The CDR3 is 15 amino acids. V dropped 5 bases and J dropped 1; count of bases not matched to a gene: 3. Germline V CDR1 and CDR2: SGHAT, FQNNGV. CDR3 in amino acids: CASSTSGRGQETQYF. CDR3 bases: TGTGCCAGCAGCACTAGCGGGAGAGGCCAAGAGACCCAGTACTTC.

This clone showed up just a few times. The rearrangement links TRBV10-1 to TRBJ2-7; TRBD2 agrees at 7 bases. V shed 1 base, J shed 6 bases, and the junction held 9 bases outside the gene matches. Germline V gene data show CDR1 as WNHNN and CDR2 as SYGVQD (reference sequence). The CDR3 covers 15 residues. CDR3 sequence (DNA): TGCGCCAGCAGTGAGTTGGCGGGAGCGACTTCCGAGCAGTACTTC. Residues: CASSELAGATSEQYF.

The chain has TRBV2 and TRBJ2-2, with 10 bases aligning to TRBD1. Trimming at V came to 6 bases and at J to 6 bases, leaving 7 bases not matched to a gene. The CDR3 consists of 15 residues. Germline V gene sequence: CDR1 SNHLY, CDR2 FYNNEI. The CDR3 bases are TGTGCCAGCAGGGACGACAGGGGGCTTGCCGGGGAGCTGTTTTTT. Translated, it gives CASRDDRGLAGELFF.

The chain links TRBV15 to TRBJ2-6; 7 bases agree with TRBD1. CDR1 is LNHNV, CDR2 YYDKDF, per germline (reference sequence). The CDR3 runs 18 residues. After removal of 4 bases from V and 0 bases from J, the junction contained 9 bases not matched to a gene. The CDR3 protein is CATSNSTGSSSGANVLTF. In DNA, the CDR3 is TGTGCCACCAGCAACTCGACAGGGTCGAGCTCTGGGGCCAACGTCCTGACTTTC.

The chain combines TRBV2 with TRBJ2-7; D is possibly TRBD2 (7 bases). Germline V gives CDR1 SNHLY, CDR2 FYNNEI. The CDR3 loop spans 11 amino acids. Trimming cost V 7 bases and J 4 bases, with 8 bases left between them. The CDR3 DNA reads as TGTGCCAGCAAGGGGGGGTACGAGCAGTACTTC. Protein sequence: CASKGGYEQYF. The full variable domain, completed using reference TRBV2 and TRBJ2-7, is EPEVTQTPSHQVTQMGQEVILRCVPISNHLYFYWYRQILGQKVEFLVSFYNNEISEKSEIFDDQFSVERPDGSNFTLKIRSTKLEDSAMYFCASKGGYEQYFGPGTRLTVT.

This clone has a single count. V is TRBV5-1 and J is TRBJ1-1, with 10 bases matching TRBD1. The trim removed 4 bases at V and 8 bases at J, leaving 5 bases unmatched. The CDR3 spans 13 residues. Germline CDR1 SGHRS, CDR2 YFSETQ. The CDR3 nucleotides read TGCGCCAGCAGCCAGATGACAGGGGGCGAAGCTTTCTTT. It translates to CASSQMTGGEAFF.

This clone was seen a single time. The genes are TRBV6-1 and TRBJ2-2; D might be TRBD2 (6 bases). The length of the CDR3 is 15 residues. Germline-derived CDR1 and CDR2 are MNHNS and SASEGT. V shed 4 bases and J shed 9 bases, with 18 bases lying between them. Here the CDR3 reads CASSAQMGGRRELFF. DNA for the CDR3: TGTGCCAGCAGTGCACAAATGGGAGGTCGCCGGGAGCTGTTTTTT.

The CDR3 is CASSLPDSYGYTF. CDR3 nucleotides: TGTGCCAGCAGTCTACCTGACAGCTATGGCTACACCTTC. The chain recombines TRBV5-4 with TRBJ1-2; possibly TRBD1 for D (5 bases). The germline V gene encodes CDR1 SGHNT and CDR2 YYREEE (reference sequence). The CDR3 extends over 13 amino acids. V lost 5 bases and J lost 4, with 12 bases in between. Together with reference TRBV5-4 and TRBJ1-2, the CDR3 gives the full variable domain: ETGVTQSPTHLIKTRGQQVTLRCSSQSGHNTVSWYQQALGQGPQFIFQYYREEENGRGNFPPRFSGLQFPNYSSELNVNALELDDSALYLCASSLPDSYGYTFGSGTRLTVV.

The chain employs TRBV7-6 and TRBJ2-3, with 7 bases lining up with TRBD2. The ends lost 4 bases at V and 9 bases at J; junction bases unmatched: 10. The CDR3 contains 14 residues. Germline V CDR1 and CDR2: SGHVS, FNYEAQ. CDR3 bases: TGTGCCAGCAGCTCGTCGGGAGGCGGCGACACGCAGTATTTT. Amino acid sequence: CASSSSGGGDTQYF. The variable domain in full, with the rest retrieved from reference TRBV7-6 and TRBJ2-3, is GAGVSQSPRYKVTKRGQDVALRCDPISGHVSLYWYRQALGQGPEFLTYFNYEAQQDKSGLPNDRFSAERPEGSISTLTIQRTEQRDSAMYRCASSSSGGGDTQYFGPGTRLTVL.

The chain is built from TRBV5-6 and TRBJ2-7, with 9 bases identical to TRBD1. CDR1 is SGHDT and CDR2 is YYEEEE in the germline V gene. J gave up 0 bases and V 0 bases, and 7 bases lay outside the gene matches. CDR3 length equals 17 residues. CDR3 region: CASSLAGTGTSSYEQYF. CDR3 nucleotide sequence: TGTGCCAGCAGCTTGGCCGGGACAGGGACCAGCTCCTACGAGCAGTACTTC.

The chain carries TRBV5-1 and TRBJ2-5; 13 nucleotides agree with TRBD2. The CDR3 consists of 15 residues. From germline, CDR1 is SGHRS and CDR2 YFSETQ. The V segment lost 5 bases and the J segment 2 bases; nucleotides outside the gene matches: 3. The CDR3 is CASRLAGGTQETQYF. As DNA, the CDR3 is TGCGCCAGCAGACTAGCGGGAGGGACGCAAGAGACCCAGTACTTC.

This clone was picked up one time. The chain employs TRBV27 and TRBJ2-1; D is possibly TRBD1 (6 bases). This CDR3 has 15 amino acids. Per germline, CDR1 MNHEY and CDR2 SMNVEV (reference sequence). V lost 3 bases and J lost 0, with 9 bases in between. The CDR3 sequence is CASSFRGSSYNEQFF. CDR3 in DNA: TGTGCCAGCAGTTTCAGGGGCAGCTCCTACAATGAGCAGTTCTTC.

The chain combines TRBV7-9 with TRBJ2-7; 10 nucleotides line up with TRBD2. Looked up from germline, CDR1 is SEHNR and CDR2 is FQNEAQ (reference sequence). The CDR3 is made up of 17 amino acids. The V gene end was trimmed by 0 bases and the J gene end by 3 bases; junction bases not matched to a gene: 8. CDR3 sequence: CASSLAISGRIFYEQYF. The CDR3 region has the DNA TGTGCCAGCAGCTTAGCCATTAGCGGGAGGATTTTCTACGAGCAGTACTTC.

This clone showed up just once. This rearrangement joins TRBV18 to TRBJ2-5, with 7 positions matching TRBD2. The J segment lost 2 bases and the V segment lost 2 bases, leaving 5 bases of the junction unmatched. The CDR3 length is 15 residues. Germline CDR1 is KGHSH and CDR2 is LQKENI. In DNA form, the CDR3 reads TGTGCCAGCTCACCAGGGCCTAGCGGACAAGAGACCCAGTACTTC. Its protein is CASSPGPSGQETQYF.

The CDR3 loop is CASSSGTSYQHF. The DNA for the CDR3 is TGTGCCAGCAGTTCCGGGACAAGCTATCAGCATTTT. This rearrangement joins TRBV28 to TRBJ1-5; TRBD1 is a possible D gene (6 bases). Germline V CDR1 and CDR2: MDHEN, SYDVKM. V was trimmed by 4 bases and J by 13 bases, leaving 14 bases between them. This CDR3 is 12 amino acids long.

The chain combines TRBV27 with TRBJ2-7, with 9 nucleotides matching TRBD1. Trimming at V came to 2 bases and at J to 2 bases, leaving 4 bases not matched to a gene. The germline CDR1 and CDR2 sequences are MNHEY and SMNVEV (reference sequence). The CDR3 is made up of 15 amino acids. The CDR3 protein is CASSLQGQGPYEQYF. Written as DNA, the CDR3 is TGTGCCAGCAGTTTACAGGGACAGGGACCCTACGAGCAGTACTTC.

This clone was counted a few times. The gene calls are TRBV7-6 and TRBJ2-3; D possibly corresponds to TRBD1 (6 bases). The length of the CDR3 is 14 residues. Germline CDR1 reads SGHVS; CDR2 reads FNYEAQ. V lost 5 bases and J lost 4, with 13 bases in between. CDR3 protein: CASSTQGGADTQYF. The DNA of the CDR3 is TGTGCCAGCAGCACTCAAGGGGGTGCAGATACGCAGTATTTT.